These 13 T cell receptor beta chains came from one sample sequenced in a study of shared clonotypes between healthy human individuals. Profiling relied on immunoSEQ multiplex PCR, and the TCRdb table lists in-frame clones only, not all of them. The sample has about 980,000 clones, approximately 80% seen once; the top ten hold about 1.5%. The sequenced material came from memory CD4+ T cells sorted from blood. Subset here: CD45RA-negative fraction. These TCRs come from a man between 18 and 35 years old in good health.

This clone was detected once. The gene calls are TRBV5-1 and TRBJ2-5; 9 bases line up with TRBD1. Per germline, CDR1 SGHRS and CDR2 YFSETQ. V lost 0 bases to trimming and J lost 2 bases; unmatched junction nucleotides: 8. This CDR3 has 17 amino acids. In nucleotides, the CDR3 is TGCGCCAGCAGCTTGGCCGGGACAGGGTCGCCTCAAGAGACCCAGTACTTC. Amino acid sequence: CASSLAGTGSPQETQYF.

This clone was seen once. The chain employs TRBV5-6 and TRBJ2-7, with TRBD1 matching over 7 bases. Germline V CDR1 and CDR2: SGHDT, YYEEEE. V shed 1 base, J shed 4 bases, and the junction held 11 bases outside the gene matches. The CDR3 has 16 amino acids. The DNA for the CDR3 is TGTGCCAGCAGCTTGATCCCGGGACAGAAAATATACGAGCAGTACTTC. Amino acids: CASSLIPGQKIYEQYF.

The chain combines TRBV5-5 with TRBJ1-4, with D unclear. CDR1 SGHKS and CDR2 YYEKEE come from the germline V gene (reference sequence). This CDR3 is 12 amino acids long. V was shortened by 0 bases and J by 8 bases, with 5 bases between the two germline ends. CDR3: CASSLGPEKLFF. As DNA, the CDR3 is TGTGCCAGCAGCTTGGGTCCAGAAAAACTGTTTTTT.

This chain uses TRBV9 with TRBJ2-7; TRBD2 agrees at 9 bases. Per germline, CDR1 SGDLS and CDR2 YYNGEE. This CDR3 region has 14 residues. Trimming took 2 bases from V and 3 from J; bases not matched to a gene: 3. CDR3 DNA sequence: TGTGCCAGCAGCGTTAGCGGGAGCTACTACGAGCAGTACTTC. The encoded protein is CASSVSGSYYEQYF. Supplemented by reference TRBV9 and TRBJ2-7, the full variable domain reads DSGVTQTPKHLITATGQRVTLRCSPRSGDLSVYWYQQSLDQGLQFLIQYYNGEERAKGNILERFSAQQFPDLHSELNLSSLELGDSALYFCASSVSGSYYEQYFGPGTRLTVT.

This clone was recorded once. This chain uses TRBV14 with TRBJ2-7; 7 nucleotides match TRBD1. This CDR3 region has 14 residues. Unmatched junction bases numbered 8, after V lost 4 bases and J lost 5 bases. Germline-derived CDR1 and CDR2 are SGHDN and FVKESK. The CDR3 loop reads CASSRRSTGHEQYF. The CDR3 DNA follows: TGTGCCAGCAGCCGAAGATCGACAGGGCACGAGCAGTACTTC.

The chain recombines TRBV5-1 with TRBJ1-5, with a possible D match to TRBD1 (6 bases). CDR1 and CDR2 from the germline V gene are SGHRS and YFSETQ. This CDR3 has 14 residues. V dropped 1 base and J dropped 8 bases, with 13 bases sitting between them. CDR3 amino acids: CASSLMGGEEPQHF. In nucleotides, the CDR3 is TGCGCCAGCAGCTTGATGGGGGGCGAAGAGCCCCAGCATTTT.

In this sample, this clone turned up many times. This chain connects TRBV5-1 to TRBJ2-3; 12 bases fit TRBD1. CDR3 length: 15 amino acids. Trimming cost V 4 bases and J 4 bases; bases outside gene matches: 4. Germline CDR1 reads SGHRS; CDR2 reads YFSETQ. CDR3 nucleotides: TGCGCCAGCAGCCGGGACAGGGGGCCGGCAGATACGCAGTATTTT. It encodes CASSRDRGPADTQYF. Variable domain in full (rest from reference TRBV5-1 and TRBJ2-3): KAGVTQTPRYLIKTRGQQVTLSCSPISGHRSVSWYQQTPGQGLQFLFEYFSETQRNKGNFPGRFSGRQFSNSRSEMNVSTLELGDSALYLCASSRDRGPADTQYFGPGTRLTVL.

V gene TRBV5-6 combines with J gene TRBJ2-5; D call uncertain. V was shortened by 0 bases and J by 5 bases, with 8 bases between the two germline ends. The CDR3 runs 13 residues. Germline CDR1 SGHDT, CDR2 YYEEEE. The CDR3 is CASSLDSRETQYF. The DNA for the CDR3 is TGTGCCAGCAGCTTGGACAGTAGGGAGACCCAGTACTTC.

The chain couples TRBV28 to TRBJ2-3; the D is unclear. Trimming removed 5 bases from V and 2 bases from J, with 8 bases in between. This CDR3 has 13 residues. Per the germline V gene, CDR1 is MDHEN and CDR2 is SYDVKM. The CDR3 region has the DNA TGTGCCAGCAGTGACCCCAACACAGATACGCAGTATTTT. Protein: CASSDPNTDTQYF.

The rearrangement uses TRBV28 and TRBJ1-6, with D unresolved. Trimming removed 10 bases from V and 0 bases from J, with 10 bases in between. This CDR3 has 14 amino acids. Germline V gene lookup returns CDR1 MDHEN and CDR2 SYDVKM. The DNA of the CDR3 is TGTGCCATAGAGAAAAGCTCCTATAATTCACCCCTCCACTTT. This encodes CAIEKSSYNSPLHF.

The chain joins TRBV7-9 to TRBJ1-1; D remains ambiguous. The CDR3 contains 14 residues. Looked up from germline, CDR1 is SEHNR and CDR2 is FQNEAQ (reference sequence). Between the trimmed V and J ends, which lost 1 base and 1 base, there was a span of 7 bases. The CDR3, as DNA: TGTGCCAGCAGCTTAGGATTCACGAACACTGAAGCTTTCTTT. Amino acid sequence: CASSLGFTNTEAFF. The full variable domain, in which reference TRBV7-9 and TRBJ1-1 provide the parts outside the CDR3, is DTGVSQNPRHKITKRGQNVTFRCDPISEHNRLYWYRQTLGQGPEFLTYFQNEAQLEKSRLLSDRFSAERPKGSFSTLEIQRTEQGDSAMYLCASSLGFTNTEAFFGQGTRLTVV.

This clone appeared a single time. This same CDR3 is encoded by further DNA sequences in the sample. V and J are TRBV19 and TRBJ1-6; 7 bases are a match to TRBD1. The CDR3 covers 12 residues. The germline gives CDR1 LNHDA, CDR2 SQIVND (reference sequence). V shed 6 bases and J 10 bases; nucleotides not matched to a gene: 3. The CDR3 protein is CASSEQGSPLHF. CDR3 bases: TGTGCCAGTAGCGAACAGGGGTCACCCCTCCACTTT.

This chain uses TRBV2 with TRBJ2-2, with a tentative D call TRBD2 (6 bases). Trimming removed 6 bases from V and 4 bases from J, with 12 bases in between. Germline V lookup: CDR1 SNHLY, CDR2 FYNNEI. The CDR3 loop spans 14 amino acids. CDR3 in amino acids: CASRGDLLTGELFF. The CDR3 bases are TGTGCCAGCAGGGGGGACTTGCTCACCGGGGAGCTGTTTTTT.